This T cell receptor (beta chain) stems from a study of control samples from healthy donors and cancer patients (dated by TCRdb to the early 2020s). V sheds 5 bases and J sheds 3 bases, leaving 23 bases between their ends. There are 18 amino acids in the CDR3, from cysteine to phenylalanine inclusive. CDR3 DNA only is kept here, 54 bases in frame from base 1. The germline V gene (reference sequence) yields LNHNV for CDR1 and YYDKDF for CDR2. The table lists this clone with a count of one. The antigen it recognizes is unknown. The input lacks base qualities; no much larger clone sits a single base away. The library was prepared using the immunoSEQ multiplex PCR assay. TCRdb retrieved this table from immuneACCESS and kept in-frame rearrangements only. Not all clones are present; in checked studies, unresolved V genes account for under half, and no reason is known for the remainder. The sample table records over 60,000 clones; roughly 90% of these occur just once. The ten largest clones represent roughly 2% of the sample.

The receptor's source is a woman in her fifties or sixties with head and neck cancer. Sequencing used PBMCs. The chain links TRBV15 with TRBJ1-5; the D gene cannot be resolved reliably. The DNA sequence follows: TGTGCCACCAGCTCAGGATTTTCTAGCGCCAGAGACAATCAGCCCCAGCATTTT. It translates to CATSSGFSSARDNQPQHF.